The subject of this entry is one T cell receptor beta chain. The data belong to a study of T cell changes during pregnancy in multiple sclerosis. Repertoires were generated with immunoSEQ multiplex PCR, while TCRdb's copy carries only in-frame clones and drops some. The sample holds 55,000 to 75,000 clones; about 90% are singletons and the top ten take over 1.2%. The CDR3 is made up of 17 amino acids. V lost 3 bases and J lost 5, with 23 bases in between. The V gene's germline CDR1 is MNHEY and CDR2 SMNVEV (reference sequence). The chain combines TRBV27 with TRBJ2-7; tentatively, D is TRBD1 (6 bases). Sequenced material: peripheral blood, taken in the third trimester of pregnancy. This receptor was taken from a female donor in good health, enrolled as a control in a pregnancy study. The CDR3, as DNA: TGTGCCAGCAGTTTGCGGCTAAACAGGGAAGGGGCCCACGAGCAGTACTTC. This codes for CASSLRLNREGAHEQYF.